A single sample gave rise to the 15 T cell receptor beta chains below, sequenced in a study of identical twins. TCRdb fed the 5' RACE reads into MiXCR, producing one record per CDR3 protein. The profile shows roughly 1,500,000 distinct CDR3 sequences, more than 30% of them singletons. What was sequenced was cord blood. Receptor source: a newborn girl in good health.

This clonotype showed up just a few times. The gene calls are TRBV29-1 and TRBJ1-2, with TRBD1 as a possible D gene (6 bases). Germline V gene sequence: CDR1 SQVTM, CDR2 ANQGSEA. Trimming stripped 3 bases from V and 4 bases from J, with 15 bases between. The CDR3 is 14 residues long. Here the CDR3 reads CSVDPTGFGYGYTF. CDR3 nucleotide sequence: TGCAGCGTTGACCCTACAGGGTTTGGCTATGGCTACACCTTC. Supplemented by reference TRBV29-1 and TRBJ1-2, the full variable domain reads SAVISQKPSRDICQRGTSLTIQCQVDSQVTMMFWYRQQPGQSLTLIATANQGSEATYESGFVIDKFPISRPNLTFSTLTVSNMSPEDSSIYLCSVDPTGFGYGYTFGSGTRLTVV.

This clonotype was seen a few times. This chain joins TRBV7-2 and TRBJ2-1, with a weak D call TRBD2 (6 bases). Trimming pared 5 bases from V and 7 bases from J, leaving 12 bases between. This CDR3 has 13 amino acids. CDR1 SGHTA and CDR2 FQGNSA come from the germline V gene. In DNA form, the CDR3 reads TGTGCCAGCAGCGCTATACTAGCAAATGAGCAGTTCTTC. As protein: CASSAILANEQFF.

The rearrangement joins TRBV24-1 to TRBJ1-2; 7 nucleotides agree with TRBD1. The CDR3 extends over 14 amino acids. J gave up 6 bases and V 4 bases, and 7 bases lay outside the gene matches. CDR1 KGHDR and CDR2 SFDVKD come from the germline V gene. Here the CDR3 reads CATSDPGGDHGYTF. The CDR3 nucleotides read TGTGCCACCAGTGACCCAGGGGGGGACCATGGCTACACCTTC.

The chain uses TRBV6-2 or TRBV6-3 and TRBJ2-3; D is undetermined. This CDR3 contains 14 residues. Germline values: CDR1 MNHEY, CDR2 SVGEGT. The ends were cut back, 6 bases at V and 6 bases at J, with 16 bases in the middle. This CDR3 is CASSRDRQRDTQYF. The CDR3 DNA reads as TGTGCCAGCAGCCGCGACCGTCAAAGGGATACGCAGTATTTT.

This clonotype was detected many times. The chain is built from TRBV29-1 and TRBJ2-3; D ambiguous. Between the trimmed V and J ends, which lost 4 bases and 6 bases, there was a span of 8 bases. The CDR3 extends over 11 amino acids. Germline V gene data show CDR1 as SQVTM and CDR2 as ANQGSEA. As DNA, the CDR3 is TGCAGCGTTGCCGACCAGGATACGCAGTATTTT. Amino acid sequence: CSVADQDTQYF.

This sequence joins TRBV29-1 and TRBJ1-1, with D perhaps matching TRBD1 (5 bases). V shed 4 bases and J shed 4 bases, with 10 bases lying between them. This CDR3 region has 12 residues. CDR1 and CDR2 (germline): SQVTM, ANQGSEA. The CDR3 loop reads CSVAQVGTEAFF. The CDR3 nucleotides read TGCAGCGTTGCACAGGTGGGCACTGAAGCTTTCTTT. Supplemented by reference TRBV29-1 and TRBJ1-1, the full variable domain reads SAVISQKPSRDICQRGTSLTIQCQVDSQVTMMFWYRQQPGQSLTLIATANQGSEATYESGFVIDKFPISRPNLTFSTLTVSNMSPEDSSIYLCSVAQVGTEAFFGQGTRLTVV.

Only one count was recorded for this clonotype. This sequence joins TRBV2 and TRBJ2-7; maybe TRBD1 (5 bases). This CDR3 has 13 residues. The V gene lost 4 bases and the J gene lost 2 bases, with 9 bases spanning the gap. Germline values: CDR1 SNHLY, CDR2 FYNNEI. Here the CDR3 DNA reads TGTGCCAGCAGTGGGGGCAGGGCCTACGAGCAGTACTTC. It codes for CASSGGRAYEQYF.

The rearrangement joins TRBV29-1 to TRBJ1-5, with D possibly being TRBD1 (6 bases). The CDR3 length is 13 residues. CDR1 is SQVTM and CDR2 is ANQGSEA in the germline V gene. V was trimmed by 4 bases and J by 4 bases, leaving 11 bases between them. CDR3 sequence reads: CSVGTAINQPQHF. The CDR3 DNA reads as TGCAGCGTTGGGACAGCTATAAATCAGCCCCAGCATTTT.

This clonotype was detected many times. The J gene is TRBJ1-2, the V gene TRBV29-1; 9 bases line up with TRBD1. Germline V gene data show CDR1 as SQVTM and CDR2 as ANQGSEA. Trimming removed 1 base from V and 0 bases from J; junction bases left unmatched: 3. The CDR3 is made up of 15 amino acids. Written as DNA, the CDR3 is TGCAGCGTTGAAGGGGGGACAGGGCCTAACTATGGCTACACCTTC. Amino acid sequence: CSVEGGTGPNYGYTF.

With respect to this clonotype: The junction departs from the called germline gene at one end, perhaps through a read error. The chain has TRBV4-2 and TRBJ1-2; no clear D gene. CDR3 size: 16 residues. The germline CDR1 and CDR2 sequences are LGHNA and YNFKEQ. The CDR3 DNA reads TGTGCCGGCAGCCTAAATCCCAGGACGGATGGGGATGGCTACACCTTC. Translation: CAGSLNPRTDGDGYTF.

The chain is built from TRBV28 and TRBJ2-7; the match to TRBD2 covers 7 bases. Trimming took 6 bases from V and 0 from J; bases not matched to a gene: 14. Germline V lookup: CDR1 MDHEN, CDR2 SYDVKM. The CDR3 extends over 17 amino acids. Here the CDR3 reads CASRPRLRTRGSYEQYF. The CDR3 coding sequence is TGTGCCAGCAGACCGAGACTTAGGACTAGAGGCTCCTACGAGCAGTACTTC.

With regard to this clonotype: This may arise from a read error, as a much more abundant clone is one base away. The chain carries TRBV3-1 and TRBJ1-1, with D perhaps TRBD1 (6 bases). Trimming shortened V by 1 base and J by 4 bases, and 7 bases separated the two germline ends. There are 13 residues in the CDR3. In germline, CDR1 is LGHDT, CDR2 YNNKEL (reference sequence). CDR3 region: CASSQGTATEAFF. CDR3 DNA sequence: TGTGCCAGCAGCCAAGGGACAGCCACTGAAGCTTTCTTT.

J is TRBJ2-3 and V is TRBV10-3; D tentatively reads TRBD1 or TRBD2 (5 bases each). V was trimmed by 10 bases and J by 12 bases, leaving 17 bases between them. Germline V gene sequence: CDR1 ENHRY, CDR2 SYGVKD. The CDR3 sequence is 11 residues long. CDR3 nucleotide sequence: TGTGCCACCGAAAGGGACCGCCAACAGTATTTT. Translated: CATERDRQQYF.

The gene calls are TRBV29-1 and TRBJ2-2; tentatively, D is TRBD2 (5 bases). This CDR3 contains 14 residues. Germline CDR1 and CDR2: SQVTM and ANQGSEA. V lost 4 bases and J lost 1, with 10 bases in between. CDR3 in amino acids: CSVVKGENTGELFF. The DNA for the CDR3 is TGCAGCGTTGTTAAGGGAGAGAACACCGGGGAGCTGTTTTTT.

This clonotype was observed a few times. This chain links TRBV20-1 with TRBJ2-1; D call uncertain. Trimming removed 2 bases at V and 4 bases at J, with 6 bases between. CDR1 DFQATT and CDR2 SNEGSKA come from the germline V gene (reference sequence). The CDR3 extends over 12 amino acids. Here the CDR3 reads CSARSTYNEQFF. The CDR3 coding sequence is TGCAGTGCTAGATCGACATACAATGAGCAGTTCTTC.